The clone carrying this T cell receptor beta chain showed up just a few times. Assay used: immunoSEQ multiplex PCR; TCRdb lists only in-frame clones, some missing. The sample includes roughly 45,000 clones, almost 65% of them seen just once. CDR1 is SGHDT and CDR2 is YYEEEE in the germline V gene. This CDR3 has 15 residues. V was trimmed by 0 bases and J by 0 bases, leaving 4 bases between them. The sample belongs to a study of radiotherapy plus CTLA-4 blockade in lung cancer. J is TRBJ1-6 and V is TRBV5-6, with D hard to call. This specimen consisted of peripheral blood, obtained from a patient treated with radiotherapy plus ipilimumab. The receptor's source is a human donor with non-small cell lung cancer who had a partial response to radiotherapy plus ipilimumab. CDR3 DNA sequence: TGTGCCAGCAGCTTGGGCAGCTCCTATAATTCACCCCTCCACTTT. It translates to CASSLGSSYNSPLHF.